These 29 T cell receptor beta chains share one sample of origin, sequenced in a study of breast tumors, draining lymph nodes, adjacent tissues (dated by TCRdb to about 2016). Libraries were prepared through multiplex PCR. Sequenced using an Illumina HiSeq 2000. The public reads were quality trimmed at Q25 with fastp and then assembled into clones with MiXCR by TCRdb, keeping productive beta chains. Duplicate CDR3 protein sequences are folded into a single record with the most common DNA and genes. Recorded for this sample are tens of thousands of distinct CDR3 sequences; roughly 39% of them occurred a single time. Roughly 10% of the sample is in the top ten clones. Input material: breast tumor tissue. Receptor source: a female donor with breast cancer. Some clones in this sample may be carry-over from other donors' samples.

V is TRBV7-2 and J is TRBJ2-2; a weak D match, TRBD2 (6 bases). V was shortened by 5 bases and J by 10 bases, with 26 bases between the two germline ends. The CDR3 spans 17 residues. The germline V gene has CDR1 SGHTA and CDR2 FQGNSA. The chain's CDR3 is CASSTTSREFVNAELFF. The CDR3 coding sequence is TGTGCCAGCAGCACAACTAGCCGGGAGTTTGTGAATGCGGAGCTGTTTTTT.

This clonotype was found many times. This chain uses TRBV9 with TRBJ1-2; 8 bases map to TRBD1. CDR3 size: 15 residues. V dropped 7 bases and J dropped 4; count of bases not matched to a gene: 12. Germline CDR1 SGDLS, CDR2 YYNGEE. CDR3: CASGNKQGVGYGYTF. DNA for the CDR3: TGTGCCAGCGGGAACAAACAGGGGGTCGGCTATGGCTACACCTTC.

This clonotype showed up many times. Since a much larger clone is just one base distant, this may be a read error. The chain has TRBV5-6 and TRBJ1-2, with 8 bases matching TRBD1. This CDR3 comprises 13 residues. CDR1 and CDR2 from the germline V gene are SGHDT and YYEEEE. J lost 7 bases, V lost 5 bases, and 7 bases had no gene match. DNA of the CDR3: TGTGCCAGCAGATCGACAGGGGCCATTGGCTACACCTTC. Protein: CASRSTGAIGYTF.

This chain connects TRBV28 to TRBJ2-5; tentatively, D is TRBD1 or TRBD2 (6 bases each). Germline CDR1 and CDR2: MDHEN and SYDVKM. V shed 6 bases and J shed 4 bases, with 18 bases lying between them. There are 15 residues in the CDR3. CDR3 coding DNA: TGTGCCAGCAGGAAATCTTCGGGGGCGGCAGAGACCCAGTACTTC. As protein: CASRKSSGAAETQYF.

This clonotype appeared many times. This chain uses TRBV14 with TRBJ2-1; 11 nucleotides align to TRBD2. Germline CDR1 reads SGHDN; CDR2 reads FVKESK. V shed 1 base and J 8 bases; nucleotides not matched to a gene: 4. The CDR3 has 15 amino acids. CDR3 loop: CASSQGLAGTDEQFF. The DNA for the CDR3 is TGTGCCAGCAGCCAAGGACTAGCGGGAACTGATGAGCAGTTCTTC.

This clonotype was counted a few times. The gene calls are TRBV9 and TRBJ2-3; possibly TRBD1 for D (5 bases). Trimming cost V 1 base and J 11 bases, with 14 bases left between them. CDR1 is SGDLS, CDR2 YYNGEE, per germline. This CDR3 region has 13 residues. The CDR3 DNA sequence: TGTGCCAGCAGCGTAAAGGGGTTCGATGAGCAGTATTTT. It encodes CASSVKGFDEQYF.

Within the sample, this clonotype is medium-sized. This rearrangement joins TRBV20-1 to TRBJ1-2; the D is unclear. The V and J ends lost 8 bases and 1 base respectively, with 5 bases between them. The CDR3 sequence is 10 residues long. Germline CDR1 DFQATT, CDR2 SNEGSKA (reference sequence). The CDR3 region is CSFDNYGYTF. Written as DNA, the CDR3 is TGCAGTTTTGATAACTATGGCTACACCTTC.

There are a few counts of this clonotype. This chain joins TRBV7-8 and TRBJ2-3, with D unresolved. Looked up from germline, CDR1 is SGHVS and CDR2 is FQNEAQ. Trimming shortened V by 2 bases and J by 4 bases, and 7 bases separated the two germline ends. The CDR3 contains 13 residues. The CDR3 is CASSLRLSDTQYF. In nucleotides, the CDR3 is TGTGCCAGCAGCTTACGTCTATCAGATACGCAGTATTTT.

This clonotype came up many times. The chain carries TRBV7-9 and TRBJ2-1; D gene uncertain. Trimming pared 2 bases from V and 4 bases from J, leaving 6 bases between. In germline, CDR1 is SEHNR, CDR2 FQNEAQ (reference sequence). The CDR3 is 13 residues long. The CDR3: CASSLSSYNEQFF. In DNA, the CDR3 is TGTGCCAGCAGCTTATCTTCATACAATGAGCAGTTCTTC.

This clonotype was recorded a few times. V is TRBV9 and J is TRBJ2-3, with TRBD2 identical over 14 bases. The CDR3 has 17 amino acids. Losses at the gene ends were 3 bases for V and 3 bases for J; bases not matched to a gene: 6. The germline V gene has CDR1 SGDLS and CDR2 YYNGEE. The DNA of the CDR3 is TGTGCCAGCAGCGGTGGGACTAGCGGGAGTAGTACAGATACGCAGTATTTT. Protein: CASSGGTSGSSTDTQYF.

The chain uses TRBV9 and TRBJ2-5; 8 bases are a match to TRBD1. V lost 4 bases to trimming and J lost 5 bases; unmatched junction nucleotides: 7. This CDR3 comprises 14 residues. Germline CDR1 and CDR2: SGDLS and YYNGEE. CDR3 bases: TGTGCCAGCAGCCCAGGGGGCGCGATGGAGACCCAGTACTTC. This gives the protein CASSPGGAMETQYF.

This clonotype occurred many times. This sequence joins TRBV11-2 and TRBJ2-7; D not certain. This CDR3 comprises 15 residues. V lost 0 bases to trimming and J lost 3 bases, with 12 bases between them. Germline lookup yields CDR1 SGHAT and CDR2 FQNNGV. The CDR3 bases are TGTGCCAGCAGCTTAGACGGTAACCCTATCTACGAGCAGTACTTC. This encodes CASSLDGNPIYEQYF.

This clonotype ranks as large (0.1 to 1%). The CDR3 spells CASSPTPSVSYEQYF. The CDR3 region has the DNA TGTGCCAGCAGCCCCACCCCTAGTGTCTCCTACGAGCAGTACTTC. The rearrangement links TRBV7-2 to TRBJ2-7; no clear D gene. This CDR3 comprises 15 residues. V was shortened by 5 bases and J by 0 bases, with 14 bases between the two germline ends. CDR1 SGHTA and CDR2 FQGNSA come from the germline V gene.

This clonotype was counted at least ten times. This may be a read error, as it is one base from a much larger clone. V usage is TRBV12-3 or TRBV12-4 and J usage is TRBJ1-2; D ambiguous. V lost 6 bases and J 7 bases, leaving 15 bases between the germline ends. The CDR3 consists of 13 residues. CDR3 loop: CASSFPASVGYTF. In DNA form, the CDR3 reads TGTGCCAGCAGCTTCCCCGCTTCAGTTGGCTACACCTTC.

With respect to this clonotype: A read error may produce the germline difference seen at one junction end. The chain carries TRBV28 and TRBJ1-6; 7 bases align to TRBD1. The CDR3 has 18 amino acids. Germline lookup yields CDR1 MDHEN and CDR2 SYDVKM. The CDR3 loop is CASSSPASAGQLGTPLHF. The CDR3 coding sequence is TGTGCCAGCAGTTCCCCAGCTAGCGCGGGACAGCTCGGGACACCCCTCCACTTC.

V usage is TRBV29-1 and J usage is TRBJ1-3, with D possibly TRBD1 on 6 matching bases. With 8 bases removed from V and 2 bases from J, the gap between germline ends came to 16 bases. Per the germline V gene, CDR1 is SQVTM and CDR2 is ANQGSEA. The CDR3 is made up of 14 amino acids. The CDR3 reads CSLDGTMPGNTIYF. For the CDR3, the DNA is TGCAGCTTGGACGGGACAATGCCTGGAAACACCATATATTTT.

At least ten counts were recorded for this clonotype. V gene TRBV30 combines with J gene TRBJ1-5, with a possible D match to TRBD1 (5 bases). Deletions cut 2 bases from V and 4 bases from J, with 9 bases between. This CDR3 has 13 amino acids. Germline V gene lookup returns CDR1 GTSNPN and CDR2 SVGIG (reference sequence). Here the CDR3 DNA reads TGTGCCTGGAGTCCCGGGACGAATCAGCCCCAGCATTTT. Its protein product is CAWSPGTNQPQHF.

The V call is TRBV9, the J call TRBJ2-4, with TRBD1 matching over 9 bases. The germline CDR1 and CDR2 sequences are SGDLS and YYNGEE. This CDR3 contains 16 residues. The V and J ends lost 4 bases and 8 bases, in that order; junction bases with no gene match: 13. CDR3 residues: CASSPSRDRVGDIQYF. The CDR3 nucleotides read TGTGCCAGCAGCCCCTCCCGGGACAGGGTAGGGGACATTCAGTACTTC.

The V and J genes are TRBV29-1 and TRBJ2-1; no clear D. Germline V gene sequence: CDR1 SQVTM, CDR2 ANQGSEA. V was shortened by 1 base and J by 3 bases, with 13 bases between the two germline ends. This CDR3 has 15 amino acids. CDR3 nucleotide sequence: TGCAGCGTTGAAGGCTTGGCGGCCATCTACAATGAGCAGTTCTTC. This translates into CSVEGLAAIYNEQFF.

The sample holds many counts of this clonotype. The rearrangement joins TRBV9 to TRBJ1-2, with D unresolved. The CDR3 is made up of 11 amino acids. The germline V gene encodes CDR1 SGDLS and CDR2 YYNGEE. Trimming removed 5 bases at V and 4 bases at J, with 6 bases between. Here the CDR3 DNA reads TGTGCCAGCAGTGACACCTATGGCTACACCTTC. Amino acids: CASSDTYGYTF.

The chain couples TRBV19 to TRBJ1-2; no definite D call. Trimming took off 8 bases at V and 5 bases at J, with 15 bases between the two ends. In germline, CDR1 is LNHDA, CDR2 SQIVND (reference sequence). This CDR3 has 13 residues. This chain's CDR3 is CASRKGTQYGYTF. CDR3 bases: TGTGCCAGTCGGAAGGGAACCCAATATGGCTACACCTTC.

This clonotype is labeled as medium-sized. The genes are TRBV7-9 and TRBJ1-6; D gene unclear. V was shortened by 5 bases and J by 7 bases, with 18 bases between the two germline ends. This CDR3 has 16 amino acids. Germline loops: CDR1 SEHNR, CDR2 FQNEAQ (reference sequence). The CDR3, as DNA: TGTGCCAGCAGCGCTGGGAGGGTCGAACAGAATTCACCCCTCCACTTT. Amino acid sequence: CASSAGRVEQNSPLHF.

The chain is built from TRBV19 and TRBJ1-5; D not resolved. The V gene lost 6 bases and the J gene lost 7 bases, with 10 bases spanning the gap. Germline V gene sequence: CDR1 LNHDA, CDR2 SQIVND (reference sequence). The CDR3 covers 12 residues. CDR3 sequence reads: CASSPFGQPQHF. The CDR3 bases are TGTGCCAGTAGCCCCTTCGGGCAGCCCCAGCATTTT.

This clonotype is large. The chain recombines TRBV24-1 with TRBJ2-5; D unresolved. Germline CDR1 is KGHDR and CDR2 is SFDVKD. V lost 3 bases to trimming and J lost 7 bases, with 14 bases between them. CDR3 size: 14 residues. The CDR3 here is CATSDRSDSWTQYF. CDR3 coding DNA: TGTGCCACCAGTGATCGGAGTGATTCGTGGACCCAGTACTTC.

This clonotype was seen ten or more times. This rearrangement joins TRBV24-1 to TRBJ2-2, with 16 bases lining up with TRBD2. The junction had 0 bases not matched to a gene; V was cut back by 3 bases and J by 6 bases. The length of the CDR3 is 16 residues. Germline V gene sequence: CDR1 KGHDR, CDR2 SFDVKD. CDR3 region: CATSDGTSGRAGELFF. DNA of the CDR3: TGTGCCACCAGTGATGGGACTAGCGGGAGGGCCGGGGAGCTGTTTTTT.

This clonotype was counted a few times. The V call is TRBV7-9, the J call TRBJ1-1; D is uncertain. This CDR3 region has 13 residues. CDR1 SEHNR and CDR2 FQNEAQ come from the germline V gene (reference sequence). The V gene lost 6 bases and the J gene lost 2 bases, with 10 bases spanning the gap. In DNA, the CDR3 is TGTGCCAGCAGTCCGACACTAAACACTGAAGCTTTCTTT. Amino acids: CASSPTLNTEAFF. Full variable domain (rest looked up from reference TRBV7-9 and TRBJ1-1): DTGVSQNPRHKITKRGQNVTFRCDPISEHNRLYWYRQTLGQGPEFLTYFQNEAQLEKSRLLSDRFSAERPKGSFSTLEIQRTEQGDSAMYLCASSPTLNTEAFFGQGTRLTVV.

This clonotype was detected many times. This sequence joins TRBV6-2 or TRBV6-3 and TRBJ1-5; D not resolved. Germline-derived CDR1 and CDR2 are MNHEY and SVGEGT. The CDR3 extends over 13 amino acids. Trimming removed 10 bases at V and 0 bases at J, with 10 bases between. The DNA for the CDR3 is TGTGCCACCGGACCCTATAGCAATCAGCCCCAGCATTTT. It is translated as CATGPYSNQPQHF.

This clonotype was counted many times. This may arise from a read error, as a much more abundant clone is one base away. The gene calls are TRBV12-3 or TRBV12-4 and TRBJ2-7; the D gene is possibly TRBD1 (5 bases). Deletions cut 6 bases from V and 4 bases from J, with 10 bases between. This CDR3 has 12 residues. The CDR3 DNA sequence: TGTGCCAGCAGCCACCAGGGTTACGAGCAGTACTTC. Amino acid sequence: CASSHQGYEQYF.

The V call is TRBV20-1, the J call TRBJ2-1; D is unclear. V lost 3 bases, J lost 2 bases, and 5 bases lay in between. The germline V gene has CDR1 DFQATT and CDR2 SNEGSKA (reference sequence). The CDR3 sequence is 12 residues long. CDR3 bases: TGCAGTGCTAGCGGACCCTACAATGAGCAGTTCTTC. It encodes CSASGPYNEQFF.